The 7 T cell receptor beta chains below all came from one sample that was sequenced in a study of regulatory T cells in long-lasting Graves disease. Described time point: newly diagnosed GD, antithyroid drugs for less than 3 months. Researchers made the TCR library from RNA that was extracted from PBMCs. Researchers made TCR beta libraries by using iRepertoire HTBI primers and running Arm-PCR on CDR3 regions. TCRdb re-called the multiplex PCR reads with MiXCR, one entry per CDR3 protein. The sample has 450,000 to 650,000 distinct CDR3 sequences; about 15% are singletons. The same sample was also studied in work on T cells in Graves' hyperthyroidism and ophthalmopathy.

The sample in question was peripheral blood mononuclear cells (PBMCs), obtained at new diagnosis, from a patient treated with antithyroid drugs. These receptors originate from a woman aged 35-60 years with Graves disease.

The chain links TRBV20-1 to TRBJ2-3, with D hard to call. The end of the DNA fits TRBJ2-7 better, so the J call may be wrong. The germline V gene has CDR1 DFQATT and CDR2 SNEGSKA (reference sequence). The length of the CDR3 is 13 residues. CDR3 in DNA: TGCAGTGCTAGTGGGTCGTGGCAAGACGAGCAGTACTTC. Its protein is CSASGSWQDEQYF.

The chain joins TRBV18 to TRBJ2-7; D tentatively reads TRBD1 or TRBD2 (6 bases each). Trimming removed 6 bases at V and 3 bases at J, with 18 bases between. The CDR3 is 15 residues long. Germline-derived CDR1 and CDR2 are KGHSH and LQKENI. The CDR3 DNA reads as TGTGCCAGCTCTCCTCGACAGGAGGGAGGCTACGAGCAGTACTTC. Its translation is CASSPRQEGGYEQYF.

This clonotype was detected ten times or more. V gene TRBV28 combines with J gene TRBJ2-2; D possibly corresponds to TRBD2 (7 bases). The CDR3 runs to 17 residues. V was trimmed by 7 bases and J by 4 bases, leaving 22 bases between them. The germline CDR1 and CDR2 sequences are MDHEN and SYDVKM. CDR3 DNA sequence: TGTGCCAGCATCCCATGGTCGGGGGGCCTCGGCACCGGGGAGCTGTTTTTT. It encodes CASIPWSGGLGTGELFF. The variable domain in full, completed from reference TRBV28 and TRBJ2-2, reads DVKVTQSSRYLVKRTGEKVFLECVQDMDHENMFWYRQDPGLGLRLIYFSYDVKMKEKGDIPEGYSVSREKKERFSLILESASTNQTSMYLCASIPWSGGLGTGELFFGEGSRLTVL.

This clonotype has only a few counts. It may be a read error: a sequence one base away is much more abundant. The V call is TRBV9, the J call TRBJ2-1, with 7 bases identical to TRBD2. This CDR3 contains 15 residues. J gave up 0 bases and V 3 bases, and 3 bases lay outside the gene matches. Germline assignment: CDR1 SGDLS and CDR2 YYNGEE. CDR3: CASSARGSSYNEQFF. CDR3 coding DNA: TGTGCCAGCAGCGCGCGGGGGAGCTCCTACAATGAGCAGTTCTTC.

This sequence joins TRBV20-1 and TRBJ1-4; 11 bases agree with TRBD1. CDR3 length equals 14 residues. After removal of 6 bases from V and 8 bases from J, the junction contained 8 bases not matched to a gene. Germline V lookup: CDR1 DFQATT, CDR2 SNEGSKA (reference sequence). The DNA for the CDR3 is TGCAGTGCACTCCCGGGACAGGGGGTGGAAAAACTGTTTTTT. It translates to CSALPGQGVEKLFF.

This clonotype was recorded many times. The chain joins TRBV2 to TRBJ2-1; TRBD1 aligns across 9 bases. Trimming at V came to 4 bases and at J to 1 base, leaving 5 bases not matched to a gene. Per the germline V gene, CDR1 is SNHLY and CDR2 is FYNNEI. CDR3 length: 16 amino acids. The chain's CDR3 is CASSGWGTGSYNEQFF. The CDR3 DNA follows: TGTGCCAGCAGTGGTTGGGGGACAGGGTCCTACAATGAGCAGTTCTTC.

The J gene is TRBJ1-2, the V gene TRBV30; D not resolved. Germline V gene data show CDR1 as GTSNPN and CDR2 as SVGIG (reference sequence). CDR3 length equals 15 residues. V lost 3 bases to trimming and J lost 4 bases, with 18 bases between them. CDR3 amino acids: CAWSPGSSGFYGYTF. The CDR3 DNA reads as TGTGCCTGGAGCCCCGGCAGTTCCGGATTCTATGGCTACACCTTC.